The 14 T cell receptor beta chains listed next were all sequenced from one sample in a study of response to subunit inactivated influenza vaccine. TCRdb called the RT-PCR reads again in MiXCR, with one record for every CDR3 protein. The table has a few hundred thousand distinct CDR3 sequences, approximately 15% seen once. Sample: PBMCs from blood, taken 11 to 12 days after vaccination. These receptors all stem from a man over 45 who received an inactivated influenza vaccine.

This sequence joins TRBV20-1 and TRBJ2-2; TRBD2 matches 8 bases. CDR1 is DFQATT and CDR2 is SNEGSKA in the germline V gene (reference sequence). V gave up 3 bases and J gave up 6 bases; unmatched junction bases: 9. This CDR3 comprises 15 residues. Written as DNA, the CDR3 is TGCAGTGCTAGTAGGCGCGGGAGGCCCCCCGGGGAGCTGTTTTTT. Translated: CSASRRGRPPGELFF.

This clonotype was detected ten times or more. The chain has TRBV20-1 and TRBJ2-2, with D hard to call. The CDR3 is 13 amino acids. The germline V gene encodes CDR1 DFQATT and CDR2 SNEGSKA (reference sequence). The V and J ends lost 0 bases and 5 bases respectively, with 7 bases between them. For the CDR3, the DNA is TGCAGTGCTAGAGATATTTCGACCGGGGAGCTGTTTTTT. The encoded protein is CSARDISTGELFF.

This clonotype turned up a few times. The gene calls are TRBV6-2 or TRBV6-3 and TRBJ1-1; D gene uncertain. Per germline, CDR1 MNHEY and CDR2 SVGEGT. The CDR3 covers 14 residues. Trimming pared 0 bases from V and 7 bases from J, leaving 12 bases between. CDR3 in amino acids: CASSYSVIGSEAFF. The CDR3 DNA follows: TGTGCCAGCAGTTACTCAGTTATAGGCAGTGAAGCTTTCTTT.

This clonotype occurred a few times. The chain combines TRBV9 with TRBJ2-5, with unresolved D. The CDR3 contains 13 residues. The V gene lost 0 bases and the J gene lost 5 bases, with 8 bases spanning the gap. Germline V gives CDR1 SGDLS, CDR2 YYNGEE. The CDR3 protein is CASSVEFGETQYF. The CDR3 coding sequence is TGTGCCAGCAGCGTAGAGTTCGGGGAGACCCAGTACTTC. The full variable domain, in which reference TRBV9 and TRBJ2-5 provide the parts outside the CDR3, is DSGVTQTPKHLITATGQRVTLRCSPRSGDLSVYWYQQSLDQGLQFLIQYYNGEERAKGNILERFSAQQFPDLHSELNLSSLELGDSALYFCASSVEFGETQYFGPGTRLLVL.

The rearrangement joins TRBV12-3 or TRBV12-4 to TRBJ1-1; no definite D call. The CDR3 runs 14 residues. The germline V and J ends were trimmed by 5 bases and 1 base, with 11 bases remaining between them. CDR3 in DNA: TGTGCCAGCAGTCCTGACGGCGAGAACACTGAAGCTTTCTTT. Amino acids: CASSPDGENTEAFF.

This clonotype showed up many times. The chain uses TRBV6-6 and TRBJ1-5; no firm D call. CDR1 MNHNY and CDR2 SVGAGI come from the germline V gene (reference sequence). Trimming removed 6 bases at V and 6 bases at J, with 9 bases between. This CDR3 is built from 12 residues. The CDR3 here is CASSPSGQPQHF. The CDR3 DNA follows: TGTGCCAGCAGCCCCAGCGGTCAGCCCCAGCATTTT.

This clonotype was counted a few times. The gene calls are TRBV20-1 and TRBJ2-3, with 12 bases aligning to TRBD2. V lost 6 bases to trimming and J lost 6 bases; unmatched junction nucleotides: 7. CDR1 DFQATT and CDR2 SNEGSKA come from the germline V gene (reference sequence). The CDR3 is 14 amino acids. The CDR3 sequence: CSARTSGMEDTQYF. The CDR3 region has the DNA TGCAGTGCAAGGACTAGCGGGATGGAGGATACGCAGTATTTT.

This clonotype was counted many times. This rearrangement joins TRBV7-2 to TRBJ1-1; TRBD1 might be the D (6 bases). The CDR3 extends over 15 amino acids. Deletions cut 5 bases from V and 7 bases from J, with 20 bases between. Looked up from germline, CDR1 is SGHTA and CDR2 is FQGNSA. The CDR3 sequence is CASSVNIGGSYEAFF. In DNA, the CDR3 is TGTGCCAGCAGCGTTAACATCGGGGGCAGCTATGAAGCTTTCTTT.

This clonotype turned up a few times. The chain joins TRBV29-1 to TRBJ2-3; unclear D gene. The germline gives CDR1 SQVTM, CDR2 ANQGSEA. The CDR3 runs to 11 residues. The V end lost 5 bases, the J end lost 1 base, and 4 bases lay between the germline ends. The CDR3 DNA is TGCAGCGTTTCGCGCACAGATACGCAGTATTTT. Translation gives CSVSRTDTQYF.

This clonotype was found a few times. The genes are TRBV12-3 or TRBV12-4 and TRBJ2-7; 12 bases align to TRBD1. After removal of 0 bases from V and 6 bases from J, the junction contained 6 bases not matched to a gene. The CDR3 covers 16 residues. The DNA of the CDR3 is TGTGCCAGCAGTTTAGCGTGGGACAGGGGGCTTGGCGAGCAGTACTTC. Its translation: CASSLAWDRGLGEQYF.

This clonotype was seen a single time. The rearrangement joins TRBV3-1 to TRBJ2-2; no clear D gene. The CDR3 runs 15 residues. Trimming took 0 bases from V and 0 from J, leaving 5 bases between them. CDR1 LGHDT and CDR2 YNNKEL come from the germline V gene (reference sequence). The CDR3 bases are TGTGCCAGCAGCCAAGATTTCTCGAACACCGGGGAGCTGTTTTTT. Protein sequence: CASSQDFSNTGELFF.

The chain combines TRBV7-2 with TRBJ2-5; 8 bases agree with TRBD1. CDR1 is SGHTA and CDR2 is FQGNSA in the germline V gene. This CDR3 region has 15 residues. V trimming: 5 bases; J trimming: 4 bases; junction bases outside the gene matches: 9. The CDR3 region has the DNA TGTGCCAGCAGCCGGGGGACAGGAACCACAGAGACCCAGTACTTC. It codes for CASSRGTGTTETQYF.

This clonotype has only one observation. This chain uses TRBV28 with TRBJ2-5; D remains unclear. CDR1 MDHEN and CDR2 SYDVKM come from the germline V gene. Trimming took 2 bases from V and 7 from J, leaving 8 bases between them. This CDR3 has 12 amino acids. The CDR3 region is CASSLISGTQYF. In nucleotides, the CDR3 is TGTGCCAGCAGTTTAATATCGGGGACCCAGTACTTC.

In DNA form, the CDR3 reads TGTGCCAGCTTGACAGCGAACACCGGGGAGCTGTTTTTT. Protein product: CASLTANTGELFF. The chain uses TRBV27 and TRBJ2-2; possibly TRBD1 for D (5 bases). CDR3 length: 13 amino acids. V was shortened by 8 bases and J by 0 bases, with 7 bases between the two germline ends. CDR1 is MNHEY and CDR2 is SMNVEV in the germline V gene (reference sequence).